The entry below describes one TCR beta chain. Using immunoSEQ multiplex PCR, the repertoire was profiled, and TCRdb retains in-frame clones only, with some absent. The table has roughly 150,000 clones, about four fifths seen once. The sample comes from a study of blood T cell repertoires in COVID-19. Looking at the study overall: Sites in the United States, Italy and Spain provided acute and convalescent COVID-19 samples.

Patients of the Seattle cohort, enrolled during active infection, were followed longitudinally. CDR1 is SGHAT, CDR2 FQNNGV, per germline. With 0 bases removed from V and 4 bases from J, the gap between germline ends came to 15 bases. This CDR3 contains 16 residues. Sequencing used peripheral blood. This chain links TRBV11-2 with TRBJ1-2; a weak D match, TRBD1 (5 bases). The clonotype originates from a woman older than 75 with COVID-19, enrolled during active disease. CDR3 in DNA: TGTGCCAGCAGCTTAGATCAGGGAATAGGTATCTATGGCTACACCTTC. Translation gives CASSLDQGIGIYGYTF.